The 28 T cell receptor beta chains reported below all come from one sample, sequenced in a study of control samples from healthy donors and cancer patients. The repertoire was sequenced with immunoSEQ multiplex PCR; TCRdb's copy has only in-frame clones and lacks some. The data hold about 410,000 clones, with about 93% observed a single time. Sequencing input: PBMCs. The receptors come from a man between 35 and 55 years old with head and neck cancer.

The chain couples TRBV7-9 to TRBJ1-5; no reliable D call. This CDR3 has 19 amino acids. Germline V gives CDR1 SEHNR, CDR2 FQNEAQ (reference sequence). V lost 0 bases and J lost 2, with 20 bases in between. The CDR3 sequence: CASSLAPDGVWDGNQPQHF. The DNA for the CDR3 is TGTGCCAGCAGCTTAGCTCCGGACGGGGTGTGGGATGGCAATCAGCCCCAGCATTTT.

V and J are TRBV5-1 and TRBJ2-4, with 9 bases fitting TRBD1. V was pared by 4 bases and J by 15 bases, with 11 bases of the junction left unmatched. The germline V gene has CDR1 SGHRS and CDR2 YFSETQ. The length of the CDR3 is 13 residues. CDR3 in amino acids: CASSINRDRERYF. The CDR3 DNA sequence: TGCGCCAGCAGCATTAACCGGGACAGGGAGAGGTACTTC.

This chain uses TRBV27 with TRBJ2-3, with D perhaps given as TRBD1 or TRBD2 (6 bases each). The germline V gene has CDR1 MNHEY and CDR2 SMNVEV (reference sequence). The CDR3 loop spans 15 amino acids. Trimming removed 8 bases at V and 3 bases at J, with 18 bases between. CDR3 sequence: CASPAWGAITDTQYF. Here the CDR3 DNA reads TGTGCCAGCCCTGCCTGGGGGGCGATTACAGATACGCAGTATTTT.

The genes are TRBV6-5 and TRBJ2-7; 10 positions agree with TRBD1. This CDR3 spans 13 amino acids. After removal of 10 bases from V and 2 bases from J, the junction contained 5 bases not matched to a gene. The germline V gene encodes CDR1 MNHEY and CDR2 SVGAGI. DNA for the CDR3: TGTGCCAAACCGGGACAGGGGACCTACGAGCAGTACTTC. It encodes CAKPGQGTYEQYF.

V and J are TRBV28 and TRBJ1-1; D might be TRBD1 (6 bases). In germline, CDR1 is MDHEN, CDR2 SYDVKM. This CDR3 is 13 amino acids long. With 11 bases removed from V and 4 bases from J, the gap between germline ends came to 17 bases. CDR3 in DNA: TGTGCCGGGGCGGTGGGGGGGGCCACTGAAGCTTTCTTT. Residues: CAGAVGGATEAFF.

This chain links TRBV28 with TRBJ2-7; D not certain. The germline CDR1 and CDR2 sequences are MDHEN and SYDVKM. Trimming stripped 2 bases from V and 5 bases from J, with 4 bases between. The CDR3 is 11 residues long. CDR3 sequence reads: CASSLIHEQYF. DNA of the CDR3: TGTGCCAGCAGTTTAATCCACGAGCAGTACTTC. Based on the CDR3 plus reference TRBV28 and TRBJ2-7, the full variable domain is DVKVTQSSRYLVKRTGEKVFLECVQDMDHENMFWYRQDPGLGLRLIYFSYDVKMKEKGDIPEGYSVSREKKERFSLILESASTNQTSMYLCASSLIHEQYFGPGTRLTVT.

The rearrangement links TRBV5-1 to TRBJ1-4; D call uncertain. V was trimmed by 2 bases and J by 2 bases, leaving 10 bases between them. From germline, CDR1 is SGHRS and CDR2 YFSETQ. The CDR3 spans 15 residues. The DNA for the CDR3 is TGCGCCAGCAGCTTAGGGCTGGGGACTAATGAAAAACTGTTTTTT. It translates to CASSLGLGTNEKLFF.

J is TRBJ2-3 and V is TRBV11-2; no firm D call. In germline, CDR1 is SGHAT, CDR2 FQNNGV. The V gene lost 5 bases and the J gene lost 6 bases, with 15 bases spanning the gap. The CDR3 loop spans 14 amino acids. The CDR3 DNA is TGTGCCAGCAGCAGGTGGCGGCGAAATGATACGCAGTATTTT. Translating gives CASSRWRRNDTQYF. Supplemented by reference TRBV11-2 and TRBJ2-3, the full variable domain reads EAGVAQSPRYKIIEKRQSVAFWCNPISGHATLYWYQQILGQGPKLLIQFQNNGVVDDSQLPKDRFSAERLKGVDSTLKIQPAKLEDSAVYLCASSRWRRNDTQYFGPGTRLTVL.

The CDR3 nucleotides are TGTGCCAGTAGTTCCCTCCAGGGGCCGTACGAGCAGTACTTC. Its protein is CASSSLQGPYEQYF. The chain recombines TRBV19 with TRBJ2-7, with D tentatively TRBD1 (6 bases). Germline CDR1 and CDR2: LNHDA and SQIVND (reference sequence). CDR3 length equals 14 residues. Trimming removed 5 bases at V and 4 bases at J, with 15 bases between.

The gene calls are TRBV18 and TRBJ2-1; 9 bases align to TRBD1. Per germline, CDR1 KGHSH and CDR2 LQKENI. The trim removed 3 bases at V and 5 bases at J, leaving 17 bases unmatched. The CDR3 has 19 residues. The CDR3 bases are TGTGCCAGCTCACCTAGGGGACGGACAGGGGTTTTTGTCCACAATGAGCAGTTCTTC. Translating gives CASSPRGRTGVFVHNEQFF.

Remarks on this clone: An end of the junction does not agree with germline; a read error may underlie this. V is TRBV6-6 and J is TRBJ2-1; D is ambiguous. CDR3 length: 16 amino acids. Germline CDR1 reads MNHNY; CDR2 reads SVGAGI (reference sequence). CDR3 loop: CASTYQMGSIDNEQFF. The DNA for the CDR3 is TGTGCCAGCACTTACCAAATGGGGTCCATCGACAATGAGCAGTTCTTC.

This clone was seen only once. The V call is TRBV9, the J call TRBJ2-7; D unclear. V dropped 2 bases and J dropped 7 bases, with 10 bases sitting between them. Germline CDR1 SGDLS, CDR2 YYNGEE. This CDR3 spans 12 amino acids. Written as DNA, the CDR3 is TGTGCCAGCAGCGTGGGTCCAGGTGAGCAGTACTTC. This encodes CASSVGPGEQYF.

The chain couples TRBV15 to TRBJ2-3; D unresolved. The CDR3 runs 16 residues. The V gene's germline CDR1 is LNHNV and CDR2 YYDKDF (reference sequence). Trimming left V 3 bases short and J 5 bases short, with 18 bases between. In DNA form, the CDR3 reads TGTGCCACCAGCAGTCTGGACCGTCCAAGTGGAGATACGCAGTATTTT. It translates to CATSSLDRPSGDTQYF.

This sequence joins TRBV28 and TRBJ2-4, with D tentatively TRBD1 or TRBD2 (5 bases each). Trimming removed 5 bases at V and 5 bases at J, with 22 bases between. The length of the CDR3 is 17 residues. In germline, CDR1 is MDHEN, CDR2 SYDVKM. CDR3 region: CASSAPRDPSTENIQYF. CDR3 sequence (DNA): TGTGCCAGCAGTGCCCCCCGGGACCCCAGCACCGAAAACATTCAGTACTTC.

V and J are TRBV6-2 or TRBV6-3 and TRBJ1-3, with 8 bases that match TRBD1. Germline V gene data show CDR1 as MNHEY and CDR2 as SVGEGT. This CDR3 comprises 15 residues. After removal of 4 bases from V and 0 bases from J, the junction contained 2 bases not matched to a gene. The CDR3 here is CASSSGQVSGNTIYF. CDR3 DNA sequence: TGTGCCAGCAGTTCGGGACAGGTCTCTGGAAACACCATATATTTT.

This clone occurred a few times. CDR3 sequence reads: CASSYGRQGAGEQYF. The CDR3, as DNA: TGTGCCAGCAGTTACGGGAGACAGGGGGCGGGCGAGCAGTACTTC. The rearrangement links TRBV6-2 or TRBV6-3 to TRBJ2-7; 10 positions match TRBD1. Germline V gives CDR1 MNHEY, CDR2 SVGEGT. The CDR3 sequence is 15 residues long. After removal of 2 bases from V and 6 bases from J, the junction contained 7 bases not matched to a gene.

The chain links TRBV6-5 to TRBJ2-1; maybe TRBD2 (7 bases). V lost 7 bases and J lost 7, with 17 bases in between. The germline V gene encodes CDR1 MNHEY and CDR2 SVGAGI. This CDR3 is built from 14 residues. The DNA of the CDR3 is TGTGCCAGCACCAAGGGGGGAGGGCCGAATGAGCAGTTCTTC. Residues: CASTKGGGPNEQFF.

The chain couples TRBV7-3 to TRBJ2-5; 7 positions agree with TRBD1. V lost 5 bases to trimming and J lost 2 bases; unmatched junction nucleotides: 8. The CDR3 length is 15 residues. Per germline, CDR1 SGHTA and CDR2 FQGTGA. The CDR3 is CASSVGTEFQETQYF. DNA of the CDR3: TGTGCCAGCAGCGTAGGGACAGAATTTCAAGAGACCCAGTACTTC.

The genes are TRBV5-6 and TRBJ2-1; the D is unclear. The CDR3 totals 13 residues. Germline CDR1 and CDR2: SGHDT and YYEEEE. Deletions cut 2 bases from V and 5 bases from J, with 8 bases between. The CDR3, as DNA: TGTGCCAGCAGCTTCACTTTTAACAATGAGCAGTTCTTC. The encoded protein is CASSFTFNNEQFF.

V and J are TRBV4-1 and TRBJ2-2; 9 bases line up with TRBD1. CDR3 length: 17 amino acids. Germline loops: CDR1 MGHRA, CDR2 YSYEKL. Trimming at V came to 4 bases and at J to 5 bases, leaving 11 bases not matched to a gene. The CDR3 nucleotides read TGCGCCAGCAGCCGATCGGGACAGGGAGACTCGACCGGGGAGCTGTTTTTT. This codes for CASSRSGQGDSTGELFF.

V and J are TRBV11-2 and TRBJ1-3; no clear D. The CDR3 extends over 16 amino acids. The germline CDR1 and CDR2 sequences are SGHAT and FQNNGV. V was pared by 1 base and J by 0 bases, with 10 bases between. CDR3 bases: TGTGCCAGCAGCTTAGGAAACGGCTTCTCTGGAAACACCATATATTTT. It is translated as CASSLGNGFSGNTIYF.

This clone was observed a few times. J is TRBJ2-3 and V is TRBV2; the D is unclear. The germline CDR1 and CDR2 sequences are SNHLY and FYNNEI. The germline V and J ends were trimmed by 7 bases and 2 bases, with 7 bases remaining between them. CDR3 size: 12 residues. The CDR3 reads CASNRHTDTQYF. In DNA, the CDR3 is TGTGCCAGCAACCGGCACACAGATACGCAGTATTTT. The full variable domain, completed using reference TRBV2 and TRBJ2-3, is EPEVTQTPSHQVTQMGQEVILRCVPISNHLYFYWYRQILGQKVEFLVSFYNNEISEKSEIFDDQFSVERPDGSNFTLKIRSTKLEDSAMYFCASNRHTDTQYFGPGTRLTVL.

J is TRBJ2-1 and V is TRBV19, with TRBD2 identical over 9 bases. The CDR3 sequence is 14 residues long. V lost 7 bases to trimming and J lost 9 bases; unmatched junction nucleotides: 10. Germline values: CDR1 LNHDA, CDR2 SQIVND (reference sequence). The CDR3 sequence is CASNLAGGPGEQFF. Written as DNA, the CDR3 is TGTGCCAGTAATTTGGCGGGAGGGCCTGGTGAGCAGTTCTTC. Drawing the rest from reference TRBV19 and TRBJ2-1, the complete variable domain is DGGITQSPKYLFRKEGQNVTLSCEQNLNHDAMYWYRQDPGQGLRLIYYSQIVNDFQKGDIAEGYSVSREKKESFPLTVTSAQKNPTAFYLCASNLAGGPGEQFFGPGTRLTVL.

The chain uses TRBV5-1 and TRBJ2-7, with 10 bases lining up with TRBD1. The V gene's germline CDR1 is SGHRS and CDR2 YFSETQ. The ends lost 3 bases at V and 3 bases at J; junction bases unmatched: 6. The CDR3 is made up of 15 amino acids. The CDR3 sequence is CASSSSGTGVYEQYF. In nucleotides, the CDR3 is TGCGCCAGCAGCTCCTCCGGGACAGGGGTCTACGAGCAGTACTTC.

The chain links TRBV6-5 to TRBJ1-5; D not certain. V lost 0 bases and J 2 bases, leaving 8 bases between the germline ends. This CDR3 has 15 amino acids. Germline CDR1 MNHEY, CDR2 SVGAGI. Here the CDR3 reads CASSYSRQGNQPQHF. The CDR3 DNA is TGTGCCAGCAGTTACTCAAGACAAGGCAATCAGCCCCAGCATTTT.

CDR3 loop: CASSLDGYQPQHF. DNA for the CDR3: TGCGCCAGCAGCCTCGACGGTTATCAGCCCCAGCATTTT. The genes are TRBV4-3 and TRBJ1-5; no definite D call. V shed 4 bases and J shed 5 bases, with 9 bases lying between them. Germline V lookup: CDR1 LGHNA, CDR2 YSLEER. The CDR3 contains 13 residues.

The genes are TRBV6-5 and TRBJ2-1; D gene unclear. The germline V gene has CDR1 MNHEY and CDR2 SVGAGI. V dropped 2 bases and J dropped 4 bases, with 9 bases sitting between them. CDR3 length: 14 residues. CDR3 nucleotide sequence: TGTGCCAGCAGTTACGGGTACAGTTACAATGAGCAGTTCTTC. Encoded protein: CASSYGYSYNEQFF.

The genes are TRBV5-1 and TRBJ2-3; 13 bases fit TRBD2. After removal of 4 bases from V and 4 bases from J, the junction contained 18 bases not matched to a gene. Germline V gene data show CDR1 as SGHRS and CDR2 as YFSETQ. The CDR3 totals 20 residues. The CDR3 DNA follows: TGCGCCAGCAGCCCCCGAGCCCGGACTAGCGGGAGAGGTGGGTCAGATACGCAGTATTTT. It translates to CASSPRARTSGRGGSDTQYF.